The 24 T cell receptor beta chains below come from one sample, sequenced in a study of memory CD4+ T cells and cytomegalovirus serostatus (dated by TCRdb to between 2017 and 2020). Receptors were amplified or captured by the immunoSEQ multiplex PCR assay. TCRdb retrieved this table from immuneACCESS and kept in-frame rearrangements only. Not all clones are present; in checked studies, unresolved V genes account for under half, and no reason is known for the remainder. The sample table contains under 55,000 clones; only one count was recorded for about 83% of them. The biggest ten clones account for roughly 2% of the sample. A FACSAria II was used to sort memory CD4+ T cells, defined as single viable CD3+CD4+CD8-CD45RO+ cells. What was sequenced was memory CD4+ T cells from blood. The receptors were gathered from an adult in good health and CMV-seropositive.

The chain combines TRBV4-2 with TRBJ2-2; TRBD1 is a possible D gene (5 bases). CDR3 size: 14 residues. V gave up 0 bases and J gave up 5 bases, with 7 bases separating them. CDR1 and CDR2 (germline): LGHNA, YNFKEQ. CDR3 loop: CASSQDRETGELFF. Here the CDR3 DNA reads TGTGCCAGCAGCCAAGACAGGGAAACCGGGGAGCTGTTTTTT.

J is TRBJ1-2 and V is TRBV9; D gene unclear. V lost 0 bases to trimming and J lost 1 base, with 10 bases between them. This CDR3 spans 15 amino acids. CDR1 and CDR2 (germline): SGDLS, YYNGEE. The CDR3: CASSVVGLCNYGYTF. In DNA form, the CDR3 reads TGTGCCAGCAGCGTAGTTGGCCTATGTAACTATGGCTACACCTTC.

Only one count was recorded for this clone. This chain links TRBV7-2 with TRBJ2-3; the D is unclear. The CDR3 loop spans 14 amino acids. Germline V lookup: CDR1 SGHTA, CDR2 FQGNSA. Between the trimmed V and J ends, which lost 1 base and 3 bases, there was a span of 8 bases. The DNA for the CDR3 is TGTGCCAGCAGCTTAGATCGAAGAACAGATACGCAGTATTTT. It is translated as CASSLDRRTDTQYF.

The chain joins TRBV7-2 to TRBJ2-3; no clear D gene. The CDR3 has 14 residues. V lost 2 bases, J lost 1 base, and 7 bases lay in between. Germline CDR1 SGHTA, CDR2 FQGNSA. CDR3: CASSLTVGTDTQYF. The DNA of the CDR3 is TGTGCCAGCAGCTTAACAGTCGGCACAGATACGCAGTATTTT.

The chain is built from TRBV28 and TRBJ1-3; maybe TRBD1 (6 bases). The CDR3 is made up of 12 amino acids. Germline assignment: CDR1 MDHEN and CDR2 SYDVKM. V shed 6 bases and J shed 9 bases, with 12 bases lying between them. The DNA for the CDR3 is TGTGCCAGCAGAGGGACAAGCTTCACCATATATTTT. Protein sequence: CASRGTSFTIYF.

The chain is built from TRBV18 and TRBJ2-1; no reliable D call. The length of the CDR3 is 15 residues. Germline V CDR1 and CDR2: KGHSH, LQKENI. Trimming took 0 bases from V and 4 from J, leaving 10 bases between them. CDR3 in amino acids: CASSPPIATYNEQFF. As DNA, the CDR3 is TGTGCCAGCTCACCACCGATAGCTACTTACAATGAGCAGTTCTTC.

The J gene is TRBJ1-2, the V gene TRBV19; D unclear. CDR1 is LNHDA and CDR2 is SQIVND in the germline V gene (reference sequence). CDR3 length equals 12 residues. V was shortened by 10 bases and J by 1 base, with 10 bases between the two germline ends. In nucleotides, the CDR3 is TGTGCCACCACGGGAGATAACTATGGCTACACCTTC. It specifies CATTGDNYGYTF.

The CDR3 DNA follows: TGTGCCAGCAGCACGGGACAGGGTAGGGTCAATGAGCAGTTCTTC. Translation gives CASSTGQGRVNEQFF. The chain couples TRBV7-9 to TRBJ2-1; 9 bases are a match to TRBD1. Losses at the gene ends were 5 bases for V and 6 bases for J; bases not matched to a gene: 8. This CDR3 contains 15 residues. Germline CDR1 SEHNR, CDR2 FQNEAQ (reference sequence).

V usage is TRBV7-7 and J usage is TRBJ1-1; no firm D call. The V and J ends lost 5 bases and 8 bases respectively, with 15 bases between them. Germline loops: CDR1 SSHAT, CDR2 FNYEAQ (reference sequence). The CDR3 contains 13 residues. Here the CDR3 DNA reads TGTGCCAGCAGCCCCAATGAAGGTGGGGAAGCTTTCTTT. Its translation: CASSPNEGGEAFF.

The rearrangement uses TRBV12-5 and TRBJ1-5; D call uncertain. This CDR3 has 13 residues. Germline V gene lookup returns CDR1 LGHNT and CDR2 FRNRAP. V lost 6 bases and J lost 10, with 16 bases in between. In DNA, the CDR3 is TGTGCTAGTGGCCGAGAAGTGCGGTTCCCCCAGCATTTT. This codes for CASGREVRFPQHF. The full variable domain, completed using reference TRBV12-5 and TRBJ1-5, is DARVTQTPRHKVTEMGQEVTMRCQPILGHNTVFWYRQTMMQGLELLAYFRNRAPLDDSGMPKDRFSAEMPDATLATLKIQPSEPRDSAVYFCASGREVRFPQHFGDGTRLSIL.

The DNA of the CDR3 is TGTGCCAGCAGCCTCGGGCAGACCCAGTACTTC. Translation gives CASSLGQTQYF. The chain links TRBV5-6 to TRBJ2-5, with D unresolved. This CDR3 region has 11 residues. Trimming stripped 4 bases from V and 6 bases from J, with 7 bases between. CDR1 and CDR2 from the germline V gene are SGHDT and YYEEEE.

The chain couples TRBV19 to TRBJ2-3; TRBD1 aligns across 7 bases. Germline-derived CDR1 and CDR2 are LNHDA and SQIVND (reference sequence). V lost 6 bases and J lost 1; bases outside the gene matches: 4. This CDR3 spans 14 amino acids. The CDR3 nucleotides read TGTGCCAGTAGCCGGGACAGCCGCACAGATACGCAGTATTTT. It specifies CASSRDSRTDTQYF.

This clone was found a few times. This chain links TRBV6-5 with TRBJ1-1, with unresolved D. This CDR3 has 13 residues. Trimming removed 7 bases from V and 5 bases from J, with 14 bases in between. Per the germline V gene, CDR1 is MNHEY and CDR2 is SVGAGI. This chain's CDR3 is CASTDPSATEAFF. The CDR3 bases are TGTGCCAGCACTGATCCGAGTGCGACTGAAGCTTTCTTT.

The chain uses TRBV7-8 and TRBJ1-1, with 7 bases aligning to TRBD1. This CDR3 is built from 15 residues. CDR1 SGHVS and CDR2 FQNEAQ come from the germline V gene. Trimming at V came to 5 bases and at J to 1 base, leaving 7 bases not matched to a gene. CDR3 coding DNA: TGTGCCAGCAGCATGACAGGGAGGTCGAACACTGAAGCTTTCTTT. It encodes CASSMTGRSNTEAFF. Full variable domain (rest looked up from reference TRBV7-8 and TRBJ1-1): GAGVSQSPRYKVAKRGQDVALRCDPISGHVSLFWYQQALGQGPEFLTYFQNEAQLDKSGLPSDRFFAERPEGSVSTLKIQRTQQEDSAVYLCASSMTGRSNTEAFFGQGTRLTVV.

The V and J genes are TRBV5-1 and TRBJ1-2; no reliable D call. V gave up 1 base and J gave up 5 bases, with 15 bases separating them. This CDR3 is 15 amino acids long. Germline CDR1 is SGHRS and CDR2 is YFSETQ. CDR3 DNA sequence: TGCGCCAGCAGCTTGACCGGGTTAGGATCTTATGGCTACACCTTC. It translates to CASSLTGLGSYGYTF.

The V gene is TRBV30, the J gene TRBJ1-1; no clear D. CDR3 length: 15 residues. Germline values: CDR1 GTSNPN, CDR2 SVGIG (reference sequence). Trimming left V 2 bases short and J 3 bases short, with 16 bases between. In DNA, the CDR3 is TGTGCCTGGAGTCTGACGGCGGGATGGGACACTGAAGCTTTCTTT. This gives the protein CAWSLTAGWDTEAFF.

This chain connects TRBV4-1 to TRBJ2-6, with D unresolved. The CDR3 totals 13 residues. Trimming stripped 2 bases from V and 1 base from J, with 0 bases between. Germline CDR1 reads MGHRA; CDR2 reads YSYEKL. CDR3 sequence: CASSQSGANVLTF. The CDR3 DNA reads TGCGCCAGCAGCCAATCTGGGGCCAACGTCCTGACTTTC.

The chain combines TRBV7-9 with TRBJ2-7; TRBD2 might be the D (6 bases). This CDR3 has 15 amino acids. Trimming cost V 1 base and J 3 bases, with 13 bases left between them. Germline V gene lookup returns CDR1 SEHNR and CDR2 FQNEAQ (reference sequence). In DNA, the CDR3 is TGTGCCAGCAGCTTAGGGGGGGAGAGAAGCTACGAGCAGTACTTC. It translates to CASSLGGERSYEQYF. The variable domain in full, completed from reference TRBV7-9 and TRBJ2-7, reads DTGVSQNPRHKITKRGQNVTFRCDPISEHNRLYWYRQTLGQGPEFLTYFQNEAQLEKSRLLSDRFSAERPKGSFSTLEIQRTEQGDSAMYLCASSLGGERSYEQYFGPGTRLTVT.

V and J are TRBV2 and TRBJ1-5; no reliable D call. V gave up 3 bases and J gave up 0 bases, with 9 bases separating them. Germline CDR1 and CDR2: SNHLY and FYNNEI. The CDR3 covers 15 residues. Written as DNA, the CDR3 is TGTGCCAGCAGTGAGAGAGTTTCTAGCAATCAGCCCCAGCATTTT. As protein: CASSERVSSNQPQHF.

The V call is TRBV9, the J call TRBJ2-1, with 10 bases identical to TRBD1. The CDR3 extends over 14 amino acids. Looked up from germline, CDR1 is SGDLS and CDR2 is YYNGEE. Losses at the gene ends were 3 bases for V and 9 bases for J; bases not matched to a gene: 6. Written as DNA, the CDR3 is TGTGCCAGCAGCGCGAGGACAGGGGGGTCTGAGCAGTTCTTC. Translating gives CASSARTGGSEQFF. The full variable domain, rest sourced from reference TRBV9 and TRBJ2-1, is DSGVTQTPKHLITATGQRVTLRCSPRSGDLSVYWYQQSLDQGLQFLIQYYNGEERAKGNILERFSAQQFPDLHSELNLSSLELGDSALYFCASSARTGGSEQFFGPGTRLTVL.

The CDR3 loop reads CASSMGRGSYEQYF. As DNA, the CDR3 is TGTGCCAGTAGTATGGGCAGGGGGTCCTACGAGCAGTACTTC. This chain joins TRBV19 and TRBJ2-7; 7 bases are shared with TRBD1. The CDR3 consists of 14 residues. Germline V gives CDR1 LNHDA, CDR2 SQIVND (reference sequence). Trimming at V came to 3 bases and at J to 1 base, leaving 3 bases not matched to a gene.

DNA for the CDR3: TGTGCCAGCAGCAATAGCGGGGGGTCAGATACGCAGTATTTT. Protein sequence: CASSNSGGSDTQYF. This chain joins TRBV7-2 and TRBJ2-3, with 10 bases lining up with TRBD2. The germline V gene has CDR1 SGHTA and CDR2 FQGNSA. Trimming at V came to 5 bases and at J to 4 bases, leaving 3 bases not matched to a gene. The CDR3 runs to 14 residues.

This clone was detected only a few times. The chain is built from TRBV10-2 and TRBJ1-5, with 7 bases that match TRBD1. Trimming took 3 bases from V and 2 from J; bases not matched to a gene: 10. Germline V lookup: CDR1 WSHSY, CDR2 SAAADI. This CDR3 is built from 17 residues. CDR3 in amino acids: CASSEGQAYAGNQPQHF. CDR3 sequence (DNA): TGCGCCAGCAGTGAAGGACAGGCCTATGCGGGCAATCAGCCCCAGCATTTT.

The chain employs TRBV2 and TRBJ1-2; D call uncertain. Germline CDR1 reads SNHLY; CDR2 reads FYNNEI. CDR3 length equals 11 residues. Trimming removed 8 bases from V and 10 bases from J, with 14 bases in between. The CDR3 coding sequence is TGTGCCAGCTCCGGACCCAGCCACTACACCTTC. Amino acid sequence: CASSGPSHYTF.